This T cell receptor beta chain originates from a study of blood T cell repertoires in COVID-19. Across the whole study: Both acute and convalescent COVID-19 samples were obtained from the United States, Italy and Spain.

As handled by the study authors: Counts of nucleated cells, estimated from reference gene primer amplification, were obtained. Profiled with immunoSEQ multiplex PCR; TCRdb holds only in-frame clones, not every one. That table is the source of V, J and clone size, and D and trimming were worked out from the DNA. The repertoire has tens of thousands of clones, 85% of them found once; the top ten carry roughly 10%. J lost 3 bases, V lost 3 bases, and 7 bases had no gene match. The CDR3 is made up of 15 amino acids. Germline V lookup: CDR1 SGDLS, CDR2 YYNGEE. Sequences were obtained from peripheral blood. The receptor's source is a human donor in a cohort sampled during active COVID-19. This chain joins TRBV9 and TRBJ2-7, with 9 nucleotides matching TRBD1. CDR3 bases: TGTGCCAGCAGCGGGGGACAGGGAGTTTTCTACGAGCAGTACTTC. This sequence encodes CASSGGQGVFYEQYF.